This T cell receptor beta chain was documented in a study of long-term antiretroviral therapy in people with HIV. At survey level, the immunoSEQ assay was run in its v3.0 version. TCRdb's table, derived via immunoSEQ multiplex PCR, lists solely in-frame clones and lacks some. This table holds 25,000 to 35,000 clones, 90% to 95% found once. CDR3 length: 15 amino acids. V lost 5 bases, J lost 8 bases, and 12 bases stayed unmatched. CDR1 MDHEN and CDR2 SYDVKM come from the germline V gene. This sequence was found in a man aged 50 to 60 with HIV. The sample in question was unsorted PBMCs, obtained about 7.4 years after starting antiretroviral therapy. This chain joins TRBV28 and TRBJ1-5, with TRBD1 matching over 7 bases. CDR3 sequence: CASSMGQPLFKPQHF. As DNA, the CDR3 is TGTGCCAGCAGTATGGGACAGCCGCTTTTTAAGCCCCAGCATTTT.